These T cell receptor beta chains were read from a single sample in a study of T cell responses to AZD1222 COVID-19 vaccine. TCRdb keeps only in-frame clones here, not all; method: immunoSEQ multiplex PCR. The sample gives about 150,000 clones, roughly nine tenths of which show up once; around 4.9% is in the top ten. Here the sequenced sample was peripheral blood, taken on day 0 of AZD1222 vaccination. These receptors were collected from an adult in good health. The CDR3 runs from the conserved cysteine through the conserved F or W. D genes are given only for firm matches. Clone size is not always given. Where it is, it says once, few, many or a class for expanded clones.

CDR3: CASSVAGLPTDTQYF; DNA: TGTGCCAGCAGCGTAGCCGGACTACCTACAGATACGCAGTATTTT; V: TRBV9; size: NA; J: TRBJ2-3; D: NA
CDR3: CASSLGGPFEKLFF; DNA: TGTGCCAGCAGCTTAGGCGGCCCCTTTGAAAAACTGTTTTTT; V: TRBV7-2; size: NA; J: TRBJ1-4; D: NA
CDR3: CASSLFGTGGAGLRGYTF; DNA: TGTGCCAGCAGTTTATTCGGGACAGGGGGCGCTGGTTTGCGGGGCTACACCTTC; V: TRBV28; size: NA; J: TRBJ1-2; D: TRBD1
CDR3: CASSERQGLGETQYF; DNA: TGTGCCAGCAGTGAACGACAGGGGTTAGGCGAGACCCAGTACTTC; V: TRBV25-1; size: NA; J: TRBJ2-5; D: TRBD1
CDR3: CASSGWDHSPLHF; DNA: TGTGCCAGCAGCGGCTGGGACCATTCACCCCTCCACTTT; V: TRBV5-8; size: NA; J: TRBJ1-6; D: NA
CDR3: CASSIEGYEQYF; DNA: TGTGCCAGTAGTATTGAGGGGTACGAGCAGTACTTC; V: TRBV19; size: NA; J: TRBJ2-7; D: NA
CDR3: CASSYSGRLGSGYTF; DNA: TGTGCCAGCAGTTACTCGGGCAGGCTGGGGAGTGGCTACACCTTC; V: TRBV6-2/TRBV6-3; size: once; J: TRBJ1-2; D: NA
CDR3: CASSTPGTGLREQYF; DNA: TGTGCCAGTTCTACCCCCGGGACAGGGCTAAGAGAGCAGTACTTC; V: TRBV28; size: NA; J: TRBJ2-7; D: TRBD1
CDR3: CASSRREGDEKLFF; DNA: TGTGCCAGCAGCCGGCGGGAGGGGGACGAAAAACTGTTTTTT; V: TRBV13; size: NA; J: TRBJ1-4; D: NA
CDR3: CASSYRVGDSPLHF; DNA: TGTGCCAGCAGCTACAGGGTGGGGGATTCACCCCTCCACTTT; V: TRBV7-2; size: NA; J: TRBJ1-6; D: NA
CDR3: CASSVGGVGSYNEQFF; DNA: TGTGCCAGCAGCGTTGGAGGGGTAGGCTCCTACAATGAGCAGTTCTTC; V: TRBV9; size: NA; J: TRBJ2-1; D: NA
CDR3: CASGLVGGEQFF; DNA: TGTGCTAGTGGCTTAGTAGGGGGTGAGCAGTTCTTC; V: TRBV12-5; size: NA; J: TRBJ2-1; D: NA
CDR3: CASSPQGGQETQYF; DNA: TGTGCCAGCAGCCCCCAGGGGGGGCAAGAGACCCAGTACTTC; V: TRBV7-2; size: NA; J: TRBJ2-5; D: NA
CDR3: CASSRGLAGYNEQFF; DNA: TGTGCCAGCAGTAGGGGACTAGCGGGTTACAATGAGCAGTTCTTC; V: TRBV7-6; size: NA; J: TRBJ2-1; D: TRBD2
CDR3: CASSSMSAGANVLTF; DNA: TGTGCCAGCAGCTCAATGAGTGCAGGGGCCAACGTCCTGACTTTC; V: TRBV7-8; size: NA; J: TRBJ2-6; D: NA
CDR3: CATSDSSSGNTIYF; DNA: TGTGCCACCAGTGATTCCTCCTCTGGAAACACCATATATTTT; V: TRBV24-1; size: NA; J: TRBJ1-3; D: NA
CDR3: CASSSRVEKLFF; DNA: TGTGCCAGCAGTTCGCGGGTTGAAAAACTGTTTTTT; V: TRBV28; size: NA; J: TRBJ1-4; D: NA
CDR3: CASSKLYRGSSYEQYF; DNA: TGTGCCAGCAGTAAACTATACAGGGGTTCTTCCTACGAGCAGTACTTC; V: TRBV27; size: few; J: TRBJ2-7; D: TRBD1
CDR3: CASSQWEAGGPTQYF; DNA: TGCGCCAGCAGTCAATGGGAGGCAGGGGGGCCGACCCAGTACTTC; V: TRBV23-1; size: NA; J: TRBJ2-5; D: NA
CDR3: CASSATGGFVRSPLHF; DNA: TGTGCCAGCTCGGCGACAGGGGGGTTTGTTCGTTCACCCCTCCACTTT; V: TRBV18; size: NA; J: TRBJ1-6; D: TRBD1
CDR3: CASSRGQYTGELFF; DNA: TGTGCCAGCAGCCGGGGACAATACACCGGGGAGCTGTTTTTT; V: TRBV6-2/TRBV6-3; size: NA; J: TRBJ2-2; D: NA
CDR3: CASSSVGGHTEAFF; DNA: TGCGCCAGCAGCTCTGTCGGGGGGCACACTGAAGCTTTCTTT; V: TRBV5-1; size: NA; J: TRBJ1-1; D: NA
CDR3: CASSSSPGSQFF; DNA: TGTGCCAGCAGCTCCTCCCCGGGGTCGCAGTTCTTC; V: TRBV7-9; size: NA; J: TRBJ2-1; D: NA
CDR3: CASSAREGSYEQYF; DNA: TGTGCCAGCAGCGCGAGGGAAGGGTCCTACGAGCAGTACTTC; V: TRBV6-5; size: once; J: TRBJ2-7; D: NA
CDR3: CASSQVLGSGNTIYF; DNA: TGTGCCAGCAGCCAAGTATTAGGCTCTGGAAACACCATATATTTT; V: TRBV4-2; size: few; J: TRBJ1-3; D: NA
CDR3: CASSQSTAAGANVLTF; DNA: TGCGCCAGCAGTCAATCAACCGCTGCTGGGGCCAACGTCCTGACTTTC; V: TRBV23-1; size: NA; J: TRBJ2-6; D: NA
CDR3: CASSIRDRGNYGYTF; DNA: TGTGCCAGTAGTATCCGGGACAGGGGAAACTATGGCTACACCTTC; V: TRBV19; size: NA; J: TRBJ1-2; D: TRBD1